The 24 T cell receptor beta chains below come from one sample, sequenced in a study of CD8 T cells in Susac syndrome. Roughly 0.5 to 1 ug RNA was reverse transcribed with random hexamers. One entry per CDR3 protein results from TCRdb running MiXCR on the immunoSEQ multiplex PCR reads. The repertoire holds roughly 110,000 distinct CDR3 sequences, with approximately 95% as singletons. The sequencing sample was made of CD8+ T cells from PBMCs. The receptor set was obtained from a human donor with Susac syndrome.

This sequence joins TRBV29-1 and TRBJ1-2; possibly TRBD1 for D (6 bases). This CDR3 region has 12 residues. CDR1 is SQVTM, CDR2 ANQGSEA, per germline. V gave up 3 bases and J gave up 5 bases, with 10 bases separating them. The CDR3 region is CSVEAQGYGYTF. The CDR3 bases are TGCAGCGTTGAGGCGCAGGGGTATGGCTACACCTTC.

J is TRBJ1-1 and V is TRBV7-9; tentatively, D is TRBD1 (5 bases). The CDR3 is made up of 16 amino acids. V was trimmed by 5 bases and J by 7 bases, leaving 23 bases between them. Germline V CDR1 and CDR2: SEHNR, FQNEAQ (reference sequence). The CDR3 protein is CASSPLGTDKGNEAFF. As DNA, the CDR3 is TGTGCCAGCAGCCCTCTAGGCACGGACAAGGGGAATGAAGCTTTCTTT. Supplemented by reference TRBV7-9 and TRBJ1-1, the full variable domain reads DTGVSQNPRHKITKRGQNVTFRCDPISEHNRLYWYRQTLGQGPEFLTYFQNEAQLEKSRLLSDRFSAERPKGSFSTLEIQRTEQGDSAMYLCASSPLGTDKGNEAFFGQGTRLTVV.

V is TRBV9 and J is TRBJ2-2; 10 nucleotides agree with TRBD1. This CDR3 comprises 16 residues. The V segment lost 7 bases and the J segment 6 bases; nucleotides outside the gene matches: 12. Germline assignment: CDR1 SGDLS and CDR2 YYNGEE. The CDR3 DNA sequence: TGTGCCAGCGCTCCCCCCGGGACAGGGGACGCCGGGGAGCTGTTTTTT. Encoded protein: CASAPPGTGDAGELFF.

The V gene is TRBV7-9, the J gene TRBJ2-5; 7 bases match TRBD2. V shed 5 bases and J 2 bases; nucleotides not matched to a gene: 8. This CDR3 comprises 15 residues. CDR1 and CDR2 from the germline V gene are SEHNR and FQNEAQ (reference sequence). DNA for the CDR3: TGTGCCAGCAGCCCAATTTCGGGACTACAAGAGACCCAGTACTTC. It specifies CASSPISGLQETQYF.

J is TRBJ1-2 and V is TRBV27; 7 bases line up with TRBD1. Germline lookup yields CDR1 MNHEY and CDR2 SMNVEV (reference sequence). Losses at the gene ends were 8 bases for V and 4 bases for J; bases not matched to a gene: 16. The CDR3 has 16 residues. CDR3 residues: CASALGTEVPFYGYTF. In DNA form, the CDR3 reads TGTGCCAGCGCTTTAGGGACAGAGGTACCTTTCTATGGCTACACCTTC.

This chain uses TRBV15 with TRBJ1-2, with D possibly being TRBD1 (5 bases). Trimming removed 0 bases at V and 2 bases at J, with 16 bases between. Germline assignment: CDR1 LNHNV and CDR2 YYDKDF (reference sequence). The CDR3 is 17 residues long. The CDR3 region has the DNA TGTGCCACCAGCAGAGATTACCAGGGACGTAACAACTATGGCTACACCTTC. Translated: CATSRDYQGRNNYGYTF.

This rearrangement joins TRBV7-9 to TRBJ1-1; D is possibly TRBD1 (5 bases). Germline V gene lookup returns CDR1 SEHNR and CDR2 FQNEAQ (reference sequence). V was cut by 7 bases and J by 9 bases, with 18 bases left in between. There are 13 residues in the CDR3. In nucleotides, the CDR3 is TGTGCCAGCACCAGAGACCCAGGGCCAAAAGCTTTCTTT. Translating it yields CASTRDPGPKAFF.

The chain combines TRBV7-9 with TRBJ2-5; D not certain. The CDR3 is 15 residues long. Germline V gives CDR1 SEHNR, CDR2 FQNEAQ (reference sequence). Trimming took 3 bases from V and 3 from J, leaving 14 bases between them. Written as DNA, the CDR3 is TGTGCCAGCAGCTTCGGCCAGACGGTAAAAGAGACCCAGTACTTC. Translation: CASSFGQTVKETQYF.

J is TRBJ1-4 and V is TRBV6-4, with a tentative D call TRBD1 (5 bases). V was pared by 6 bases and J by 6 bases, with 20 bases between. The germline V gene has CDR1 MRHNA and CDR2 SNTAGT. CDR3 size: 16 residues. The CDR3 sequence: CASSHRDSPVDEKLFF. The DNA of the CDR3 is TGTGCCAGCAGCCACCGGGACTCCCCTGTTGATGAAAAACTGTTTTTT.

The rearrangement joins TRBV20-1 to TRBJ1-1, with unresolved D. Trimming took 6 bases from V and 8 from J, leaving 13 bases between them. The CDR3 spans 11 residues. In germline, CDR1 is DFQATT, CDR2 SNEGSKA (reference sequence). CDR3 DNA: TGCAGTGCCCCGGTCCCGGGGGAAGCTTTCTTT. Its translation: CSAPVPGEAFF.

The chain has TRBV5-4 and TRBJ2-2, with D hard to call. The CDR3 is 14 residues long. V lost 5 bases and J 0 bases, leaving 8 bases between the germline ends. Germline-derived CDR1 and CDR2 are SGHNT and YYREEE (reference sequence). CDR3 region: CASSPGPNTGELFF. The CDR3 DNA reads TGTGCCAGCAGTCCCGGGCCGAACACCGGGGAGCTGTTTTTT.

The V and J genes are TRBV4-1 and TRBJ1-5; D is possibly TRBD1 (5 bases). The CDR3 totals 16 residues. V shed 0 bases and J shed 5 bases, with 14 bases lying between them. Germline V gene data show CDR1 as MGHRA and CDR2 as YSYEKL. The CDR3 region is CASSQEGGRADQPQHF. In DNA, the CDR3 is TGCGCCAGCAGCCAAGAGGGAGGCAGGGCGGATCAGCCCCAGCATTTT.

This clonotype was detected a few times. The chain is built from TRBV5-4 and TRBJ2-7; D possibly corresponds to TRBD1 (6 bases). Germline V gene lookup returns CDR1 SGHNT and CDR2 YYREEE (reference sequence). This CDR3 is built from 13 residues. V lost 2 bases and J lost 6, with 12 bases in between. The DNA for the CDR3 is TGTGCCAGCAGCTTTAGCAGGGGCGCCGAGCAGTACTTC. This encodes CASSFSRGAEQYF.

V gene TRBV9 combines with J gene TRBJ2-2; D is possibly TRBD1 (6 bases). Germline V gives CDR1 SGDLS, CDR2 YYNGEE. Trimming pared 6 bases from V and 4 bases from J, leaving 10 bases between. The CDR3 totals 13 residues. Written as DNA, the CDR3 is TGTGCCAGCACCACAGGGAGCACCGGGGAGCTGTTTTTT. The encoded protein is CASTTGSTGELFF.

The chain combines TRBV5-6 with TRBJ1-5; no clear D. The V end lost 0 bases, the J end lost 4 bases, and 11 bases lay between the germline ends. CDR1 is SGHDT and CDR2 is YYEEEE in the germline V gene. The CDR3 extends over 15 amino acids. The CDR3 DNA is TGTGCCAGCAGCTTGGGGCAGTTCCCTAATCAGCCCCAGCATTTT. Translating gives CASSLGQFPNQPQHF. Looking up the rest from reference TRBV5-6 and TRBJ1-5 gives the full variable domain: DAGVTQSPTHLIKTRGQQVTLRCSPKSGHDTVSWYQQALGQGPQFIFQYYEEEERQRGNFPDRFSGHQFPNYSSELNVNALLLGDSALYLCASSLGQFPNQPQHFGDGTRLSIL.

The rearrangement links TRBV2 to TRBJ2-5, with a weak D call TRBD2 (5 bases). The CDR3 runs to 15 residues. V was trimmed by 3 bases and J by 4 bases, leaving 15 bases between them. Germline CDR1 and CDR2: SNHLY and FYNNEI. This CDR3 is CASSDPGKVRETQYF. The CDR3 DNA sequence: TGTGCCAGCAGTGATCCGGGAAAAGTGAGAGAGACCCAGTACTTC.

The rearrangement joins TRBV5-4 to TRBJ2-7; D might be TRBD1 (6 bases). Trimming took 4 bases from V and 5 from J, leaving 13 bases between them. The germline gives CDR1 SGHNT, CDR2 YYREEE (reference sequence). The CDR3 has 13 residues. CDR3 nucleotide sequence: TGTGCCAGCAGCCCGGGGACACCTCACGAGCAGTACTTC. Amino acids: CASSPGTPHEQYF.

The rearrangement joins TRBV2 to TRBJ2-7, with D perhaps being TRBD1 or TRBD2 (5 bases each). The length of the CDR3 is 12 residues. Germline V gene sequence: CDR1 SNHLY, CDR2 FYNNEI. V was clipped by 6 bases and J by 6 bases, with 12 bases between them. CDR3 bases: TGTGCCAGCAGGGACTTGGGGGTCGAGCAGTACTTC. Protein sequence: CASRDLGVEQYF.

The chain employs TRBV20-1 and TRBJ1-6, with D unresolved. The CDR3 covers 18 residues. V lost 0 bases and J lost 9, with 24 bases in between. The germline V gene has CDR1 DFQATT and CDR2 SNEGSKA (reference sequence). CDR3 coding DNA: TGCAGTGCTAGAGATGTAATGACCGTCGGCAGGAGAATTTCACCCCTCCACTTT. Translated: CSARDVMTVGRRISPLHF.

This chain joins TRBV20-1 and TRBJ2-2; D is ambiguous. There are 11 residues in the CDR3. Trimming cost V 0 bases and J 6 bases, with 2 bases left between them. The germline CDR1 and CDR2 sequences are DFQATT and SNEGSKA (reference sequence). DNA of the CDR3: TGCAGTGCTAGAGATGCCGGGGAGCTGTTTTTT. Amino acids: CSARDAGELFF.

The rearrangement uses TRBV18 and TRBJ2-7, with D possibly matching TRBD2 (7 bases). V dropped 2 bases and J dropped 0 bases, with 14 bases sitting between them. Germline V gene lookup returns CDR1 KGHSH and CDR2 LQKENI. The CDR3 has 16 amino acids. In DNA, the CDR3 is TGTGCCAGCTCACCAGGGGGGGCACGAAGCTCCTACGAGCAGTACTTC. Translation gives CASSPGGARSSYEQYF.

The chain is built from TRBV24-1 and TRBJ2-3; 11 bases are a match to TRBD1. This CDR3 has 17 amino acids. Trimming at V came to 1 base and at J to 0 bases, leaving 2 bases not matched to a gene. Germline V gene sequence: CDR1 KGHDR, CDR2 SFDVKD. The CDR3 DNA reads as TGTGCCACCAGTGATTTTGGGACAGGGGGAAGCACAGATACGCAGTATTTT. It encodes CATSDFGTGGSTDTQYF.

The rearrangement joins TRBV6-2 or TRBV6-3 to TRBJ2-1, with a tentative D call TRBD1 (6 bases). Germline CDR1 is MNHEY and CDR2 is SVGEGT. V lost 6 bases and J lost 1, with 7 bases in between. The CDR3 sequence is 13 residues long. CDR3 residues: CASRQGSYNEQFF. The CDR3 DNA follows: TGTGCCAGCAGACAGGGTTCCTACAATGAGCAGTTCTTC.

This sequence joins TRBV9 and TRBJ1-1; tentative D call: TRBD1 (6 bases). Germline-derived CDR1 and CDR2 are SGDLS and YYNGEE. Trimming cost V 0 bases and J 4 bases, with 13 bases left between them. CDR3 length: 15 amino acids. The CDR3 region has the DNA TGTGCCAGCAGCGTAGATGGGGGGCAGAGCACTGAAGCTTTCTTT. As protein: CASSVDGGQSTEAFF.